This TCR beta chain stems from a study of memory CD4+ T cells and cytomegalovirus serostatus. Using immunoSEQ multiplex PCR, the repertoire was profiled, and TCRdb retains in-frame clones only, with some absent. The table includes 35,000 to 50,000 clones, 70% to 80% detected once. The sort gate was single viable CD3+CD4+CD8-CD45RO+ cells for memory CD4+ T cells. With 5 bases clipped from V and 6 bases from J, the junction kept 15 bases outside the gene matches. CDR1 LNHNV and CDR2 YYDKDF come from the germline V gene (reference sequence). The CDR3 runs to 17 residues. There are a few counts of this clone.

The receptor comes from an adult in good health and CMV-seronegative. The chain joins TRBV15 to TRBJ2-3, with 9 bases lining up with TRBD2. Sequenced: memory CD4+ T cells from blood. The CDR3 DNA follows: TGTGCCACCAGCCGAAGGCGATCTGAAGCGGGAGGCGATACGCAGTATTTT. Translation: CATSRRRSEAGGDTQYF.